This TCR beta chain was captured in a study of cytomegalovirus exposure and HLA in healthy donors. Turning to the study itself: Approximately 85 million unique TCRs from HLA-typed donors were held in an early data release. Study-wide points: Testing in vitro showed a few CMV-associated chains specific for CMV antigens. In a later analysis, across HLA loci, associated TCR counts were highest for DRB1, lowest for HLA-C.

Vbeta (60) and Jbeta (13) primers were used in the PCR. TCRdb's table, derived via immunoSEQ multiplex PCR, lists solely in-frame clones and lacks some. In the table there are 150,000 to 200,000 clones, approximately 83% of which are singletons. The junction had 9 bases not matched to a gene; V was cut back by 6 bases and J by 2 bases. CDR3 length equals 15 residues. CDR1 and CDR2 from the germline V gene are MDHEN and SYDVKM. As regards this clone: Its specificity is unknown.

The rearrangement uses TRBV28 and TRBJ2-7, with TRBD2 identical over 8 bases. This clonotype originated in a male donor in good health and CMV-seronegative. The source material was PBMCs. The DNA of the CDR3 is TGTGCCAGCAGCCCCGGGGGGGCGCGGACCTACGAGCAGTACTTC. Translated, it gives CASSPGGARTYEQYF.